The present TCR beta chain was sequenced within a study of CD8 T cells in ankylosing spondylitis. The study's findings and limits: Ankylosing spondylitis blood appeared to carry a characteristic TCR beta motif of roughly eight highly homologous variants.

TCRdb re-called the 5' RACE reads with MiXCR, one entry per CDR3 protein. The sample lists under 850,000 distinct CDR3 sequences; 15% to 20% were seen once. In its sample, this clonotype was seen a few times. Its specificity is unknown. Germline V gives CDR1 MNHNS, CDR2 SASEGT. V lost 5 bases and J lost 0; bases outside the gene matches: 9. This CDR3 contains 18 residues. What was sequenced was blood, either unsorted or a sorted T cell fraction (not recorded which). The chain is built from TRBV6-1 and TRBJ2-4, with 11 bases identical to TRBD2. The sequence derives from a male donor with ankylosing spondylitis. Written as DNA, the CDR3 is TGTGCCAGCAGTACCGGGACTAGCGGTAGTTTAGCCAAAAACATTCAGTACTTC. Translating it yields CASSTGTSGSLAKNIQYF.